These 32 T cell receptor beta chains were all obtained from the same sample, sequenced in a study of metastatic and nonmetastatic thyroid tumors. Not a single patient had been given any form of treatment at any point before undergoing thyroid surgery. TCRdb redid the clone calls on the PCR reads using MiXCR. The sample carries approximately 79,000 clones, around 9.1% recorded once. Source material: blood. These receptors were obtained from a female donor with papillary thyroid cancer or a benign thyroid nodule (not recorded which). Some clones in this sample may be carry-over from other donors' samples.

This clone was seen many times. The CDR3 spells CAWSVRLSPQHF. In DNA form, the CDR3 reads TGTGCCTGGAGTGTGCGGCTGTCGCCCCAGCATTTT. This chain uses TRBV30 with TRBJ1-5; the D is unclear. The CDR3 is 12 residues long. Trimming took 0 bases from V and 9 from J, leaving 9 bases between them. The germline V gene has CDR1 GTSNPN and CDR2 SVGIG (reference sequence).

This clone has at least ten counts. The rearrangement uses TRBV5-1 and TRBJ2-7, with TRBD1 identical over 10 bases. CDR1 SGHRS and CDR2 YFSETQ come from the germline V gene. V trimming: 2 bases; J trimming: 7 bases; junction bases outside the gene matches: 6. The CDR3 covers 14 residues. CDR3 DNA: TGCGCCAGCAGCTTCGGGACAGGGGCTCGGGAGCAGTACTTC. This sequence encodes CASSFGTGAREQYF. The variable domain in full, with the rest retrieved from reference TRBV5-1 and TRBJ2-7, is KAGVTQTPRYLIKTRGQQVTLSCSPISGHRSVSWYQQTPGQGLQFLFEYFSETQRNKGNFPGRFSGRQFSNSRSEMNVSTLELGDSALYLCASSFGTGAREQYFGPGTRLTVT.

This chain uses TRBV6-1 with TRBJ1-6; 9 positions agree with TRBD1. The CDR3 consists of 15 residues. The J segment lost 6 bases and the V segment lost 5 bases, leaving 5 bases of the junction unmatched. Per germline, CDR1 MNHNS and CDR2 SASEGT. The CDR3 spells CASSSGQGRNSPLHF. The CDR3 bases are TGTGCCAGCAGTTCGGGACAGGGTCGTAATTCACCCCTCCACTTT.

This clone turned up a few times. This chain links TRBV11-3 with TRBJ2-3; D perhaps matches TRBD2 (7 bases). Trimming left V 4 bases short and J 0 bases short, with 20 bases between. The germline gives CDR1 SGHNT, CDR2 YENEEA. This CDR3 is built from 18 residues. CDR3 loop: CASSSYPRGGYSTDTQYF. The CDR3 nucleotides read TGTGCCAGCAGCTCATACCCCCGCGGGGGCTACAGCACAGATACGCAGTATTTT.

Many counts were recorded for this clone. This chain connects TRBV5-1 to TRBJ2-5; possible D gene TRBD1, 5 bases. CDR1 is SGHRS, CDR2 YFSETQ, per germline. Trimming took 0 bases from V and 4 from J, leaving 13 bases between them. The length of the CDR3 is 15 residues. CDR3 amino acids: CASSLGAGKGETQYF. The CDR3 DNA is TGCGCCAGCAGCTTGGGGGCAGGGAAAGGAGAGACCCAGTACTTC.

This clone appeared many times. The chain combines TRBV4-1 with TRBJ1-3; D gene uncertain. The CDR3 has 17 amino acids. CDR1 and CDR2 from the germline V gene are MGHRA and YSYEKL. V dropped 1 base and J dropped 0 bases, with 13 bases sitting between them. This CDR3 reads CASSQVLIDLSGNTIYF. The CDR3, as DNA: TGCGCCAGCAGCCAAGTTTTGATAGACCTCTCTGGAAACACCATATATTTT.

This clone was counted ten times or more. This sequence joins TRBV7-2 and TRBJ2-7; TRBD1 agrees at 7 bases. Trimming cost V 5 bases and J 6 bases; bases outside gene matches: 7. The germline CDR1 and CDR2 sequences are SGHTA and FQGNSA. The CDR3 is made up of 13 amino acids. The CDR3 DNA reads TGTGCCAGCAGCATAATAGACAGGGCCGAGCAGTACTTC. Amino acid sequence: CASSIIDRAEQYF.

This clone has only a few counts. The CDR3 loop is CASSYLLRDWAQETQYF. CDR3 nucleotide sequence: TGTGCCAGCAGTTACCTTCTTCGTGACTGGGCCCAAGAGACCCAGTACTTC. V and J are TRBV6-2 or TRBV6-3 and TRBJ2-5; D remains ambiguous. CDR1 is MNHEY and CDR2 is SVGEGT in the germline V gene. CDR3 size: 17 residues. Trimming removed 2 bases from V and 1 base from J, with 17 bases in between.

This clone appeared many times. The CDR3 is CASSGNYNEQFF. The CDR3 region has the DNA TGTGCCAGCAGTGGGAACTACAATGAGCAGTTCTTC. The gene calls are TRBV6-4 and TRBJ2-1; D unclear. Germline CDR1 is MRHNA and CDR2 is SNTAGT. V was shortened by 4 bases and J by 3 bases, with 4 bases between the two germline ends. The CDR3 has 12 amino acids.

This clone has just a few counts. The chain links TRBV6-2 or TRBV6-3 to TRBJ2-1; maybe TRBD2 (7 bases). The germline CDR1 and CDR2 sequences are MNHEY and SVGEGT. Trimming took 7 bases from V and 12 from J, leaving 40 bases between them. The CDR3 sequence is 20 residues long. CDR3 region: CASIPSWGHRPTGGTSGQFF. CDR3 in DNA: TGTGCCAGCATCCCGTCGTGGGGACACCGTCCCACCGGGGGGACAAGCGGGCAGTTCTTC.

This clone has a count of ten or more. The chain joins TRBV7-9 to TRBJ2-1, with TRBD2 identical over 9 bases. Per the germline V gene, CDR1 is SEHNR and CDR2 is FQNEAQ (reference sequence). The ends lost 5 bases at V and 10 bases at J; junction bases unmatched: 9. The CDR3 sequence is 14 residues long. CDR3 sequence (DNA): TGTGCCAGCAGCCCAGCGGGGACTAGCCCGGAGCAGTTCTTC. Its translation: CASSPAGTSPEQFF.

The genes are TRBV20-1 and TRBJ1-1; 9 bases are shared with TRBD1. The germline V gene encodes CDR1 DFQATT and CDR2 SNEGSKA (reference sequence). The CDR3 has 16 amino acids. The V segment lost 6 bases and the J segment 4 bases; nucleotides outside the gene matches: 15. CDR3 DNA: TGCAGTGCCGCCACCCCGGACAGGGGAGGGCGCACTGAAGCTTTCTTT. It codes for CSAATPDRGGRTEAFF.

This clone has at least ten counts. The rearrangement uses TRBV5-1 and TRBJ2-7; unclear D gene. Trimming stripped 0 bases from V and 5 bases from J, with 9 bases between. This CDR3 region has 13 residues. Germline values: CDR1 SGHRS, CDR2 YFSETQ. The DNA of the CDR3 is TGCGCCAGCAGCTTGGATGGGGTCGACGAGCAGTACTTC. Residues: CASSLDGVDEQYF.

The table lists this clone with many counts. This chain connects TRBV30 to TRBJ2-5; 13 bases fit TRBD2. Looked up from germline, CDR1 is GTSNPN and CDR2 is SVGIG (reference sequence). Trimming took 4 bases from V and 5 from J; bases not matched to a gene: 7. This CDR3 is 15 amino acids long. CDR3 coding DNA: TGTGCCTGGAAAGCCGGACTAGCGGGAGTGGAGACCCAGTACTTC. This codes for CAWKAGLAGVETQYF.

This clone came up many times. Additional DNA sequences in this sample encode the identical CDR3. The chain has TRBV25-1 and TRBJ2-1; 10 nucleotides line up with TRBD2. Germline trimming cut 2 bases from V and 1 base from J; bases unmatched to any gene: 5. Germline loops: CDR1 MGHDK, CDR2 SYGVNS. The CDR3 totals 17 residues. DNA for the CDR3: TGTGCCAGCAGTGAACTAGCGGGGGTCTCGTCCTACAATGAGCAGTTCTTC. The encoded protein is CASSELAGVSSYNEQFF.

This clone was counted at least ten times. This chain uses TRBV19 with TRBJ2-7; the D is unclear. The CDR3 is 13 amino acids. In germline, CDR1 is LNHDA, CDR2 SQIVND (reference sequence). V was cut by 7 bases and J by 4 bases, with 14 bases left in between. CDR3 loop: CASTVGSGYEQYF. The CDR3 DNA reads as TGTGCCAGTACCGTCGGAAGTGGGTACGAGCAGTACTTC.

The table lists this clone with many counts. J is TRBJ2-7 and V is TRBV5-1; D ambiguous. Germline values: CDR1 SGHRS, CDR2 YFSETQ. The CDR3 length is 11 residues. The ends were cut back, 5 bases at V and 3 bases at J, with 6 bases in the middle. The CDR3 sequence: CASRHGYEQYF. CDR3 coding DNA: TGCGCCAGCAGGCATGGCTACGAGCAGTACTTC.

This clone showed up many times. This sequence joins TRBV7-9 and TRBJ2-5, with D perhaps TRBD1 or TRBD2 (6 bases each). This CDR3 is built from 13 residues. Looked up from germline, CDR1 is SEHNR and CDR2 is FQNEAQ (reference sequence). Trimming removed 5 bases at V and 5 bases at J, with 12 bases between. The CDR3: CASSPQGGETQYF. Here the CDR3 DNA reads TGTGCCAGCAGCCCACAGGGAGGCGAGACCCAGTACTTC.

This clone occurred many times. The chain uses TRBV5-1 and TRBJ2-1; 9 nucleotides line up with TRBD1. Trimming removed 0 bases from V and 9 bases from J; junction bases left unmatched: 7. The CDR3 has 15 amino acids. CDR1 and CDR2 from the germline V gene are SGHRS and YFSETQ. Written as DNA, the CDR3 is TGCGCCAGCAGCTTGGGGGACAGGGAAGTACGTGAGCAGTTCTTC. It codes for CASSLGDREVREQFF.

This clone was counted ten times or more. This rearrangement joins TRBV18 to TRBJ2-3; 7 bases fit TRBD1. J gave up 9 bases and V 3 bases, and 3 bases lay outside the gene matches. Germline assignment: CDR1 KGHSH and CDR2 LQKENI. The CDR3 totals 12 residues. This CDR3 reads CASSPDRKTQYF. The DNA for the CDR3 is TGTGCCAGCTCACCGGACAGGAAAACGCAGTATTTT.

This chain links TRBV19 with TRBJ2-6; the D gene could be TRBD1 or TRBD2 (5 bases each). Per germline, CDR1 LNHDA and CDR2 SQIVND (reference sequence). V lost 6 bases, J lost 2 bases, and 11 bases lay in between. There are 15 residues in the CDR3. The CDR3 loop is CASSPRGTGANVLTF. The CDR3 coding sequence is TGTGCCAGTAGCCCTCGGGGCACTGGGGCCAACGTCCTGACTTTC. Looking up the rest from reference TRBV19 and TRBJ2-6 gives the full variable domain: DGGITQSPKYLFRKEGQNVTLSCEQNLNHDAMYWYRQDPGQGLRLIYYSQIVNDFQKGDIAEGYSVSREKKESFPLTVTSAQKNPTAFYLCASSPRGTGANVLTFGAGSRLTVL.

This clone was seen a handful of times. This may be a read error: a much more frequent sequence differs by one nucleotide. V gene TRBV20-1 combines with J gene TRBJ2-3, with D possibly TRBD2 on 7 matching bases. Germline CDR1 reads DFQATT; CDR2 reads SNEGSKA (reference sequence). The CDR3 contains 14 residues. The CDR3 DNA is TGCAGTGCTAGTCGGGGGGCCCGCACAGGTACGCAGTATTTT. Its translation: CSASRGARTGTQYF.

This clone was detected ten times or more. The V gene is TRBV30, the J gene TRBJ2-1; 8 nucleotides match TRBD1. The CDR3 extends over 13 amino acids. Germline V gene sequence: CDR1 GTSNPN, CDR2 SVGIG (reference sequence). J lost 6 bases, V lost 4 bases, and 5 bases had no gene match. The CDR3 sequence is CAWTGTGANEQFF. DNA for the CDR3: TGTGCCTGGACAGGGACAGGCGCCAATGAGCAGTTCTTC.

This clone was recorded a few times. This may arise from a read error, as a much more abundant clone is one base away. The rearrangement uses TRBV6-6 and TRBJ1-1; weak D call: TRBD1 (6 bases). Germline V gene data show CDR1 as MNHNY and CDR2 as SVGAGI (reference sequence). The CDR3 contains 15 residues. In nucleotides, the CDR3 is TGTGCCAGCATTTACTCCATCAGGGGAAACACTGAAGCTTTCTTT. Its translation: CASIYSIRGNTEAFF.

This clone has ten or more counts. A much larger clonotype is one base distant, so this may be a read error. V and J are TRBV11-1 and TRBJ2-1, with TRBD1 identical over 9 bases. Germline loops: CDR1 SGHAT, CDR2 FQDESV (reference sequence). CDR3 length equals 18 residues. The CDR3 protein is CASSLVVLGTGSVNEQFF. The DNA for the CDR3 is TGCGCCAGCAGCTTAGTGGTATTGGGGACAGGGAGTGTCAATGAGCAGTTCTTC.

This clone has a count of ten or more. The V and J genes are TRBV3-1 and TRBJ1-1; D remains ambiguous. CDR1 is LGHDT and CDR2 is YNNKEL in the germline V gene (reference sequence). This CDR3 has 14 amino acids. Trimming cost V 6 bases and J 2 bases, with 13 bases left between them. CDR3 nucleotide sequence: TGTGCCAGCAGTTCCGGGCTGCAAAACACTGAAGCTTTCTTT. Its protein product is CASSSGLQNTEAFF.

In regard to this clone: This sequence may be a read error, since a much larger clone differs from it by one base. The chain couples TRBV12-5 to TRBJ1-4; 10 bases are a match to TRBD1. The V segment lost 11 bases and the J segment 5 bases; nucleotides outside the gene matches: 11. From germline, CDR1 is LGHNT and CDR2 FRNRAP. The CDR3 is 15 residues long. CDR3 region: CAGTEGQGRNEKLFF. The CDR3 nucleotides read TGTGCTGGTACGGAGGGACAGGGGAGGAATGAAAAACTGTTTTTT.

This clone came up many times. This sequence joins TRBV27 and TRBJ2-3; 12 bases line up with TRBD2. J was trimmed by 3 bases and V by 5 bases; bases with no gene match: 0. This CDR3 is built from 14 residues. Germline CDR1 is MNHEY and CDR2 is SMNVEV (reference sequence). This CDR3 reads CASSLAGGTDTQYF. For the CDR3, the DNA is TGTGCCAGCAGTCTAGCGGGGGGGACAGATACGCAGTATTTT.

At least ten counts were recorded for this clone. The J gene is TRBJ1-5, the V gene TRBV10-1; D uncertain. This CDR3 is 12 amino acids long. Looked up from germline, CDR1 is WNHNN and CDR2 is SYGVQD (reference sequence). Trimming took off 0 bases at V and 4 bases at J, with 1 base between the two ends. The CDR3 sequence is CASSESNQPQHF. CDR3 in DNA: TGCGCCAGCAGTGAGTCTAATCAGCCCCAGCATTTT.

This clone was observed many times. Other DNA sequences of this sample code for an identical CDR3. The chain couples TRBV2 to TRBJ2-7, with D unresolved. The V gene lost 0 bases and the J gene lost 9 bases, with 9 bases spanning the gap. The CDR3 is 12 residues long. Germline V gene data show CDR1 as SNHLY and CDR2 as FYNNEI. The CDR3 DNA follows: TGTGCCAGCAGTGAAGCGAGTGTAGGGCAGTACTTC. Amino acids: CASSEASVGQYF. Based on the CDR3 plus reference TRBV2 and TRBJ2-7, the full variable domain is EPEVTQTPSHQVTQMGQEVILRCVPISNHLYFYWYRQILGQKVEFLVSFYNNEISEKSEIFDDQFSVERPDGSNFTLKIRSTKLEDSAMYFCASSEASVGQYFGPGTRLTVT.

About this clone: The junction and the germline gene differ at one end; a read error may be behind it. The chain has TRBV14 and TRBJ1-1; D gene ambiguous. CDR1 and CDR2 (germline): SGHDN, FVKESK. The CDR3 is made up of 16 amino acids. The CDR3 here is CVSSQDRWASNTEAFF. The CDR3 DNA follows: TGTGTCAGCAGCCAAGATCGTTGGGCGTCGAACACTGAAGCTTTCTTT.

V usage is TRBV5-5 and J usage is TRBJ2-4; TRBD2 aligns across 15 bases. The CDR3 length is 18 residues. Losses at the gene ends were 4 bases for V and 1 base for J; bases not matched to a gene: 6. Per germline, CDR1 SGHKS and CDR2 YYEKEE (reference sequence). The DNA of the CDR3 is TGTGCCAGCAGCGCAGGGACTAGCGGGGGGAGCGCCAAAAACATTCAGTACTTC. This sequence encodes CASSAGTSGGSAKNIQYF. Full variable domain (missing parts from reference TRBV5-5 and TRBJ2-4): DAGVTQSPTHLIKTRGQQVTLRCSPISGHKSVSWYQQVLGQGPQFIFQYYEKEERGRGNFPDRFSARQFPNYSSELNVNALLLGDSALYLCASSAGTSGGSAKNIQYFGAGTRLSVL.